Only a few counts were recorded for the clone carrying this T cell receptor (beta chain). No antigen is known for it. These data come from a study of T cell repertoires in cytomegalovirus infection. Study in general: Signatures in public TCR beta sequences pointed to both CMV infection and matching HLA type.

From the reads, TCRdb called clonotypes with MiXCR, one entry per CDR3 protein. The top ten hold 8.5% to 10% of the sample, which has around 280,000 distinct CDR3 sequences, around 13% seen once. Germline CDR1 and CDR2: SGHAT and FQNNGV. The CDR3 runs to 13 residues. V lost 10 bases to trimming and J lost 1 base; unmatched junction nucleotides: 5. Study-level points and caveats: It was HLA-C-restricted CMV-specific TCR beta clonotypes that dominated the response ex vivo.

The chain couples TRBV11-2 to TRBJ2-5, with 8 bases aligning to TRBD2. Sequenced: PBMCs. The sequence derives from a human donor in good health (CMV status not recorded). Some clones in this sample may be carry-over from other donors' samples. Here the CDR3 DNA reads TGTGCCACCGGGCGGGGGGTCCAAGAGACCCAGTACTTC. Amino acids: CATGRGVQETQYF.